These 10 T cell receptor beta chains share one sample of origin, sequenced in a study of cytotoxic CD8 clonotypes in ibrutinib-treated CLL. The data were produced by immunoSEQ multiplex PCR, yet TCRdb's version contains in-frame clones alone and is incomplete. This sample has some 80,000 clones, with around 75% found just once. The sample in question was PBMCs, obtained after 12 months of ibrutinib treatment. Receptor source: a human donor with chronic lymphocytic leukemia.

The chain uses TRBV30 and TRBJ1-1; perhaps TRBD1 as D (5 bases). CDR1 is GTSNPN and CDR2 is SVGIG in the germline V gene (reference sequence). This CDR3 region has 13 residues. The ends were cut back, 4 bases at V and 3 bases at J, with 12 bases in the middle. In nucleotides, the CDR3 is TGTGCCTGGACTAGTTGGGGGTACACTGAAGCTTTCTTT. Translated: CAWTSWGYTEAFF.

The chain joins TRBV7-2 to TRBJ2-1, with 13 bases matching TRBD2. Germline CDR1 SGHTA, CDR2 FQGNSA. This CDR3 contains 17 residues. J was trimmed by 2 bases and V by 0 bases; bases with no gene match: 1. Here the CDR3 reads CASSLAGTSGTYNEQFF. The DNA for the CDR3 is TGTGCCAGCAGCTTAGCCGGGACTAGCGGGACCTACAATGAGCAGTTCTTC.

This clone was seen a few times. The chain links TRBV19 to TRBJ1-5; no clear D. Per germline, CDR1 LNHDA and CDR2 SQIVND (reference sequence). The V end lost 6 bases, the J end lost 4 bases, and 7 bases lay between the germline ends. The CDR3 loop spans 12 amino acids. The CDR3 sequence is CASRAVNQPQHF. Here the CDR3 DNA reads TGTGCCAGTAGGGCCGTGAATCAGCCCCAGCATTTT.

The chain joins TRBV12-5 to TRBJ2-3; the match to TRBD1 covers 10 bases. The germline gives CDR1 LGHNT, CDR2 FRNRAP. There are 17 residues in the CDR3. V lost 0 bases and J lost 6; bases outside the gene matches: 9. This CDR3 reads CASGLVTGTGAADTQYF. For the CDR3, the DNA is TGTGCTAGTGGTTTGGTTACCGGGACAGGGGCGGCGGATACGCAGTATTTT.

The chain is built from TRBV28 and TRBJ2-5; 8 bases map to TRBD1. Germline lookup yields CDR1 MDHEN and CDR2 SYDVKM. Trimming at V came to 6 bases and at J to 1 base, leaving 7 bases not matched to a gene. The CDR3 runs to 15 residues. The CDR3 reads CASSYGTGLQETQYF. CDR3 coding DNA: TGTGCCAGCAGCTACGGGACAGGCCTCCAAGAGACCCAGTACTTC.

CDR3 nucleotides: TGCGCCAGCAGCCGCCACAGGGGAGGTGAGCAGTTCTTC. Translating gives CASSRHRGGEQFF. This chain links TRBV5-1 with TRBJ2-1, with D possibly TRBD1 on 7 matching bases. The length of the CDR3 is 13 residues. Per the germline V gene, CDR1 is SGHRS and CDR2 is YFSETQ. V lost 4 bases, J lost 9 bases, and 14 bases lay in between.

The genes are TRBV2 and TRBJ1-3; TRBD1 matches 8 bases. Germline V gives CDR1 SNHLY, CDR2 FYNNEI. The V segment lost 7 bases and the J segment 0 bases; nucleotides outside the gene matches: 2. The CDR3 has 14 amino acids. The DNA for the CDR3 is TGTGCCAGCAACGGACAGGGCTCTGGAAACACCATATATTTT. Protein: CASNGQGSGNTIYF.

V usage is TRBV7-8 and J usage is TRBJ2-5; D remains unclear. The V end was cut by 3 bases, the J end by 2 bases, with 7 bases between. The CDR3 totals 13 residues. Per germline, CDR1 SGHVS and CDR2 FQNEAQ. CDR3 bases: TGTGCCAGCAGCTTTGCCAGACAAGAGACCCAGTACTTC. Amino acids: CASSFARQETQYF.

This chain joins TRBV9 and TRBJ2-4, with 11 bases that match TRBD1. Germline V CDR1 and CDR2: SGDLS, YYNGEE. The CDR3 loop spans 15 amino acids. The junction had 5 bases not matched to a gene; V was cut back by 0 bases and J by 9 bases. CDR3 region: CASSVGGGQGGIQYF. The CDR3 bases are TGTGCCAGCAGCGTAGGCGGGGGACAGGGGGGCATTCAGTACTTC.

This chain uses TRBV7-2 with TRBJ1-1; 8 nucleotides agree with TRBD1. This CDR3 has 14 amino acids. Germline loops: CDR1 SGHTA, CDR2 FQGNSA. Unmatched junction bases numbered 6, after V lost 5 bases and J lost 4 bases. This CDR3 reads CASSRRTGSTEAFF. As DNA, the CDR3 is TGTGCCAGCAGCCGGCGGACAGGGAGCACTGAAGCTTTCTTT.